Here is one T cell receptor (beta chain) with its context. Per germline, CDR1 LNHDA and CDR2 SQIVND (reference sequence). Trimming cost V 7 bases and J 4 bases; bases outside gene matches: 5. The CDR3 totals 13 residues. The method was immunoSEQ multiplex PCR; TCRdb's version includes in-frame clones alone and lacks a portion of them. The table has 90,000 to 120,000 clones, approximately 93% seen once. This entry is derived from a study of T cell changes during pregnancy in multiple sclerosis. This receptor was identified in a female donor with multiple sclerosis, enrolled in a pregnancy study. The starting material was peripheral blood, obtained after pregnancy. The rearrangement joins TRBV19 to TRBJ2-7, with 9 bases identical to TRBD1. The CDR3 DNA reads TGTGCCAGTAAGGGACAGGGACCTTACGAGCAGTACTTC. Translation gives CASKGQGPYEQYF.